The entry that follows covers one T cell receptor beta chain sequence. Trimming took off 7 bases at V and 6 bases at J, with 10 bases between the two ends. The CDR3 is 12 residues long. The germline CDR1 and CDR2 sequences are SGHTA and FQGNSA. The repertoire was sequenced with immunoSEQ multiplex PCR; TCRdb's copy has only in-frame clones and lacks some. This table has 250,000 or so clones, roughly 82% appearing once. This sample was taken from a study of blood T cell repertoires in COVID-19. Whole-study context: Some COVID-19 samples were acute and others convalescent; all came from the United States, Italy and Spain. The cDNA or gDNA used as material had been derived from T cells, B-cell-depleted T cells, or PBMCs.

Sequenced input: peripheral blood. This TCR was recovered from a man aged 40-55 years who had recovered from COVID-19. The chain links TRBV7-2 to TRBJ2-1; possible D gene TRBD1, 6 bases. Written as DNA, the CDR3 is TGTGCCAGCAACAGACAGGCCAATGAGCAGTTCTTC. Protein sequence: CASNRQANEQFF.